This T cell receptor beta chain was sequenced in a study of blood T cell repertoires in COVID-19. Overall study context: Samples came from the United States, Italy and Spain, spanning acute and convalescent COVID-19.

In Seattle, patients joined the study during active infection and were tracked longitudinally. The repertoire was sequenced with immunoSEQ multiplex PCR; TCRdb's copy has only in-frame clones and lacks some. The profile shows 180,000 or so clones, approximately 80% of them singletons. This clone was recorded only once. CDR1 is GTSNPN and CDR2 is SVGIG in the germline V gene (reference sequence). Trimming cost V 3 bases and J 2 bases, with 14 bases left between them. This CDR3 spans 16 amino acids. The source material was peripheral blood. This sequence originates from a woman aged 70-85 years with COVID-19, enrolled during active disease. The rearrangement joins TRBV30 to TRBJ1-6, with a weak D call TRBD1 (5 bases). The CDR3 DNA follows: TGTGCCTGGAGCGCGGGGGATATCACCTATAATTCACCCCTCCACTTT. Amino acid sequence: CAWSAGDITYNSPLHF. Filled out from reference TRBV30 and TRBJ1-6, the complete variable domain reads SQTIHQWPATLVQPVGSPLSLECTVEGTSNPNLYWYRQAAGRGLQLLFYSVGIGQISSEVPQNLSASRPQDRQFILSSKKLLLSDSGFYLCAWSAGDITYNSPLHFGNGTRLTVT.